This TCR beta chain was captured in a study of blood T cell repertoires in COVID-19. Looking at the study overall: Sources were T cells, B-cell-depleted T cells, or PBMCs; the material itself was cDNA or gDNA.

Authors' analysis steps: Using reference gene primer amplification, nucleated cell counts were estimated. TCRdb keeps only in-frame clones here, not all; method: immunoSEQ multiplex PCR. V, J and clone size were drawn from that table, and D and trimming were deduced from the DNA. The repertoire holds roughly 230,000 clones, with about 86% as singletons. Per the germline V gene, CDR1 is MNHEY and CDR2 is SMNVEV (reference sequence). The germline V and J ends were trimmed by 2 bases and 3 bases, with 14 bases remaining between them. The CDR3 consists of 16 residues. The V gene is TRBV27, the J gene TRBJ1-5; no reliable D call. Sequencing was carried out using peripheral blood. This TCR was sampled from a man aged 40-50 years with active or convalescent COVID-19. The CDR3 protein is CASSLTIAEINQPQHF. Here the CDR3 DNA reads TGTGCCAGCAGTTTAACGATTGCAGAAATCAATCAGCCCCAGCATTTT.